The rows below give T cell receptor beta chains drawn from one sample of a study of blood T cell repertoires in COVID-19. Method: immunoSEQ multiplex PCR; TCRdb's copy keeps in-frame clones and lacks some. The data show around 220,000 clones, roughly 90% seen once. Sequences were obtained from peripheral blood. The receptor set was obtained from a woman aged 45-65 years with acute or convalescent COVID-19. Each CDR3 is given with its conserved first and last residue. The order of the fields is CDR3 DNA, CDR3 protein, J gene, D gene, clone size, V gene. The D gene is left open where the match is weak. The size of a clone is reported for some rows only, either as once, few or many, or as a class for expanded clones.

TGCGCCAGCAGCCTACTGGGACAGGGGAACACTGAAGCTTTCTTT CASSLLGQGNTEAFF TRBJ1-1 TRBD1 . TRBV5-1
TGTGCCAGCAGCTTGGTGGACAGGTCCACCGGGGAGCTGTTTTTT CASSLVDRSTGELFF TRBJ2-2 TRBD1 . TRBV5-6
TGTGCCATCAGTGTGGAGCCGAACACTGAAGCTTTCTTT CAISVEPNTEAFF TRBJ1-1 . . TRBV10-3
TGTGCCAGCAGTGCAAAGGGACAGGGGGAAGTGGAAAGCAATCAGCCCCAGCATTTT CASSAKGQGEVESNQPQHF TRBJ1-5 TRBD1 . TRBV3-1/TRBV3-2
TGCGCCAGCAGCTTGGCCCAGAGGGGGCGCAGCACTGAAGCTTTCTTT CASSLAQRGRSTEAFF TRBJ1-1 TRBD1 . TRBV5-1
TGTGCCAGTAGTCCACAGCGACTAGCGGGGTTAGGAACCGGGGAGCTGTTTTTT CASSPQRLAGLGTGELFF TRBJ2-2 TRBD2 once TRBV19
TGTGCTAGTGGAAAATTTTTTAGCGGAGGGGACTCGAACACTGAAGCTTTCTTT CASGKFFSGGDSNTEAFF TRBJ1-1 . . TRBV12-5
TGTGCCAGCAGAAGGGGGCCAATCACAGATACGCAGTATTTT CASRRGPITDTQYF TRBJ2-3 TRBD1 . TRBV5-4
TGTGCCAGCAGCTCTTTTCGGGGACAGGGGGACAAATTCTATAATTCACCCCTCCACTTT CASSSFRGQGDKFYNSPLHF TRBJ1-6 TRBD1 few TRBV7-3
TGCAGCGTCACTCCGAAAGAGACCCAGTACTTC CSVTPKETQYF TRBJ2-5 . . TRBV29-1
TGTGCCAGCAGCTTAGGCCGGGCCTACAATGAGCAGTTCTTC CASSLGRAYNEQFF TRBJ2-1 . once TRBV11-2
TGTGCCAGCAGCGTAGGGGGCAGGGGCACCGGGGAGCTGTTTTTT CASSVGGRGTGELFF TRBJ2-2 . few TRBV9
TGTGCCAGCTCACCAGGACAACTGAACACTGAAGCTTTCTTT CASSPGQLNTEAFF TRBJ1-1 . . TRBV18
TGTGCCAGCAGCTTACAAATGGGGGCGCCAGAGACCCAGTACTTC CASSLQMGAPETQYF TRBJ2-5 . once TRBV7-2
TGTGCCAGCAGTGACCAAACCGGGACTAGCGGGAGAGAGCAGTACTTC CASSDQTGTSGREQYF TRBJ2-7 TRBD2 . TRBV6-1
TGTGCCAGCAGCCAAGAACCTAGCGGGAGGACAAAAAACATTCAGTACTTC CASSQEPSGRTKNIQYF TRBJ2-4 TRBD2 . TRBV3-1/TRBV3-2
TGTGCCAGCAGCTTAGCGCGACTCTCAGATACGCAGTATTTT CASSLARLSDTQYF TRBJ2-3 . . TRBV11-2
TGTGCCAGCAGCCTCCCTGAGGGAAATGGCTACACCTTC CASSLPEGNGYTF TRBJ1-2 . . TRBV3-1/TRBV3-2
TGTGCCACCAGCAGAGATTTAACAGGGACATCCTATGGCTACACCTTC CATSRDLTGTSYGYTF TRBJ1-2 . . TRBV15
TGTGCCAGTAGTATAACCGGACTAGAGGGGGGCTACACCTTC CASSITGLEGGYTF TRBJ1-2 . . TRBV19
TGTGCCAGTAGTATGGACTTAAACAATGAGCAGTTCTTC CASSMDLNNEQFF TRBJ2-1 . once TRBV19
TGTGCCAGCAGGACTAGCGGGGGGGCCGGGGAGCTGTTTTTT CASRTSGGAGELFF TRBJ2-2 TRBD2 . TRBV6-5
TGTGCCTGGAGTGGATCCAGGGTTAATCAGCCCCAGCATTTT CAWSGSRVNQPQHF TRBJ1-5 . once TRBV30
TGTGCTAGTGGGCGACCGACAGGGGCTGGGGTTACAGATACGCAGTATTTT CASGRPTGAGVTDTQYF TRBJ2-3 TRBD1 . TRBV30
TGTGCCAGTAGTGGCCCGGGACAGGGGGAAGCTTTCTTT CASSGPGQGEAFF TRBJ1-1 TRBD1 . TRBV19
TGTGCCAGCAGCTTATTACAGGGAAACACTGAAGCTTTCTTT CASSLLQGNTEAFF TRBJ1-1 . . TRBV7-2
TGCAGTGCGCATTTATTCGGGGAGCAGTACTTC CSAHLFGEQYF TRBJ2-7 . . TRBV20-1
TGTGCCAGCAGCCGGGACTCAATGAACTATGGCTACACCTTC CASSRDSMNYGYTF TRBJ1-2 . once TRBV7-2
TGTGCCACCAGTCACCGACCGACTTTTCCCCTCTACTATGGCTACACCTTC CATSHRPTFPLYYGYTF TRBJ1-2 . . TRBV24-1
TGTGCCAGCAACAACAGGGGGGATAACTACAATGAGCAGTTCTTC CASNNRGDNYNEQFF TRBJ2-1 TRBD1 . TRBV7-2
TGTGCCAGTAGTACACCAGCTCGGACTAGCGGAATTTACAATGAGCAGTTCTTC CASSTPARTSGIYNEQFF TRBJ2-1 TRBD2 once TRBV19
TGTGCCTGGAGTTTTTCACTGCGACTAGCGGGAAAACAAGAGACCCAGTACTTC CAWSFSLRLAGKQETQYF TRBJ2-5 TRBD2 few TRBV30
TGCGCCAGCAGTTTGGTGGGACTAGCGGGAAACAATGAGCAGTTCTTC CASSLVGLAGNNEQFF TRBJ2-1 TRBD2 . TRBV5-1
TGTGCCAGCTCCCCCGAGACTAGCGGGTTCCAAGAGACCCAGTACTTC CASSPETSGFQETQYF TRBJ2-5 TRBD2 . TRBV18
TGTGCCAGCAGCCTCCCCTCGTACCCCCTAGCAGATACGCAGTATTTT CASSLPSYPLADTQYF TRBJ2-3 . . TRBV21-1
TGCGCCAGCAGTGTGGGAGACTCTGGAAACACCATATATTTT CASSVGDSGNTIYF TRBJ1-3 . . TRBV10-1
TGTGCCAGCGGAAGAACAGGGTGGGGGACCGGGGAGCTGTTTTTT CASGRTGWGTGELFF TRBJ2-2 . . TRBV6-5
TGTGCCAGCAGCTTAGTGCGGGGGGCCACTGAAGCTTTCTTT CASSLVRGATEAFF TRBJ1-1 . once TRBV7-9